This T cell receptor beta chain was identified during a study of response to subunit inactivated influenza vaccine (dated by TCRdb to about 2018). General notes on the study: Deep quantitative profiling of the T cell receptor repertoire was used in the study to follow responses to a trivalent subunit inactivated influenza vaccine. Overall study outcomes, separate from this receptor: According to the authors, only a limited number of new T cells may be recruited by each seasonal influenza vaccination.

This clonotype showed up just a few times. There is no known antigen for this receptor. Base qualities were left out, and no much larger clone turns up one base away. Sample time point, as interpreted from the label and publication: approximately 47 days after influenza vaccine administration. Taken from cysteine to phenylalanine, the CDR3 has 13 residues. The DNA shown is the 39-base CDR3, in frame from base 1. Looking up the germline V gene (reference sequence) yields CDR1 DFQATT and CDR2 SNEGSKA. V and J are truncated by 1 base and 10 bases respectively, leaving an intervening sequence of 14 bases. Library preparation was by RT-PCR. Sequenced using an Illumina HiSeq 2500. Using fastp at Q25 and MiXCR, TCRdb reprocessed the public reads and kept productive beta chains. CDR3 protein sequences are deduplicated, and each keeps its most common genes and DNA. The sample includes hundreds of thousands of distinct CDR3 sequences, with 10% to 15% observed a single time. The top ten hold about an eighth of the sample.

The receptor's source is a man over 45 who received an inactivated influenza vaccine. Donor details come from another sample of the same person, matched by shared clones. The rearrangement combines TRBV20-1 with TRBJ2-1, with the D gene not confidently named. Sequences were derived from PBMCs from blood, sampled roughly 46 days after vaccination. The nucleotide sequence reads TGCAGTGCTAGAGCCCCGGTGGGGTGGGAGCAGTTCTTC. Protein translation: CSARAPVGWEQFF.